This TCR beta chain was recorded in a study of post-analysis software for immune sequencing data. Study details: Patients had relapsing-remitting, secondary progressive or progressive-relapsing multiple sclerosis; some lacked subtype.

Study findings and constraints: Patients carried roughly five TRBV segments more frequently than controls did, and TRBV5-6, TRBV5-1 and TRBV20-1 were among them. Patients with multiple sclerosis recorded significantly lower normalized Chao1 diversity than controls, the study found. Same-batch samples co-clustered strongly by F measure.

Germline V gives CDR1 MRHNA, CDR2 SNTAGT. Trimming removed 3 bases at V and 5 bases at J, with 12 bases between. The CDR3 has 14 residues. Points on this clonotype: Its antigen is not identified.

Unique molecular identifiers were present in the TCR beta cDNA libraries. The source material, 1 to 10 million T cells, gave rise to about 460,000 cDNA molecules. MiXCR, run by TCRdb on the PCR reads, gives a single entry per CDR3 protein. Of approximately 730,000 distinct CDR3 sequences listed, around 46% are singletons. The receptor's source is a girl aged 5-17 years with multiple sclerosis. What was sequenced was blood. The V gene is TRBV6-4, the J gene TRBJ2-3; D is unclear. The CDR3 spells CASSESSSQDTQYF. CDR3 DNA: TGTGCCAGCAGTGAATCGTCGTCACAAGATACGCAGTATTTT.